The source of this T cell receptor (beta chain) is a study of metastatic and nonmetastatic thyroid tumors. V gave up 0 bases and J gave up 4 bases, with 9 bases separating them. The CDR3 runs 14 residues. Germline V CDR1 and CDR2: LNHDA, SQIVND (reference sequence). The entire patient cohort was treatment-naive prior to thyroid surgery. Study-level findings and limits: Malignant thyroid tumors reportedly exceeded benign nodules significantly in TCR beta diversity, with the difference appearing in blood and tumor.

Authors' data handling: Between-group CDR3 differences, defined by clinicopathological status, yielded a distant-metastasis classifier for papillary thyroid cancer. TCRdb reanalyzed the PCR reads with MiXCR. V and J calls and clone size were set by TCRdb, not the authors. Of roughly 58,000 clones listed, approximately 4.1% are singletons. The table lists this clone with many counts. Its antigen is currently unknown. J is TRBJ1-2 and V is TRBV19; D not certain. The TCR comes from a female donor with papillary thyroid cancer or a benign thyroid nodule (not recorded which). Some clones in this sample may be carry-over from other donors' samples. The sample was blood. The CDR3 nucleotides are TGTGCCAGTAGTATAGACTCGGGCAGCTATGGCTACACCTTC. This codes for CASSIDSGSYGYTF.